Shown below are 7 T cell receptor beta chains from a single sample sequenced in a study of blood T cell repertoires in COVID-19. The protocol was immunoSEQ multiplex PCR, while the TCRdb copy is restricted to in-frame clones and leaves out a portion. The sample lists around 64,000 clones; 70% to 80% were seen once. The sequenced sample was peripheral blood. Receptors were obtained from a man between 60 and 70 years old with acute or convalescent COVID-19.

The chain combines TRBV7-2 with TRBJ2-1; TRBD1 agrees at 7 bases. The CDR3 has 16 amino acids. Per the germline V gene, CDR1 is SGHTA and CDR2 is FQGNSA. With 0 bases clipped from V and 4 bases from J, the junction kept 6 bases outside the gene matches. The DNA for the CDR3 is TGTGCCAGCAGCTTAGCGTCACAGGGGAAGTACAATGAGCAGTTCTTC. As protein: CASSLASQGKYNEQFF.

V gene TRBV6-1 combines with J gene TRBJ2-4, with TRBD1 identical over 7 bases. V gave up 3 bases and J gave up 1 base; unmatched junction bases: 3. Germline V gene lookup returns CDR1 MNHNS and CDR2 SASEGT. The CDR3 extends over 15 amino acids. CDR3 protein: CASSDPQGAKNIQYF. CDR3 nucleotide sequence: TGTGCCAGCAGTGACCCACAGGGGGCCAAAAACATTCAGTACTTC.

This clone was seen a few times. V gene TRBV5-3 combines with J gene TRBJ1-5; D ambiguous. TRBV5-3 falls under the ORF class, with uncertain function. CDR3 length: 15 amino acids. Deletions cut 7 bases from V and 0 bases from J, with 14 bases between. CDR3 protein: CARLPIEDSNQPQHF. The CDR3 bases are TGTGCCAGACTTCCGATAGAGGATAGCAATCAGCCCCAGCATTTT.

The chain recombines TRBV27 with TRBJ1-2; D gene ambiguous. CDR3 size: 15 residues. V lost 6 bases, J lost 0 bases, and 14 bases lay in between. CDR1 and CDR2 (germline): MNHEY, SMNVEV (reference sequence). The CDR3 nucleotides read TGTGCCAGCAGACCCAGCCGGGGTTCTAACTATGGCTACACCTTC. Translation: CASRPSRGSNYGYTF.

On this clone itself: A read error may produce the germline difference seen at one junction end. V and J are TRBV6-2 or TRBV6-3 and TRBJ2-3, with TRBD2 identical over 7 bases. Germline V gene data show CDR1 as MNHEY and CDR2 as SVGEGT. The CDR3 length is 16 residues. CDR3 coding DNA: TGTGCCAGCAGTCCCCTAAGGCGGGAGAGCAAAGATACGCAGTATTTT. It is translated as CASSPLRRESKDTQYF.

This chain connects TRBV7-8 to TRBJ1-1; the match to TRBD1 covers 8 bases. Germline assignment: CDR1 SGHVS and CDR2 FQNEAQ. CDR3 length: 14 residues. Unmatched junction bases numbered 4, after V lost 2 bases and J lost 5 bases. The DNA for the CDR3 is TGTGCCAGCAGCTTATACAGGGGGGAGACTGAAGCTTTCTTT. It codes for CASSLYRGETEAFF.

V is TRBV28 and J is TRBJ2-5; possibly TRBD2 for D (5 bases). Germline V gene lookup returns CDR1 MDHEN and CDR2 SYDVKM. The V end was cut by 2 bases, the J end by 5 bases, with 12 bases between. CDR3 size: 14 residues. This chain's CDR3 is CASSLVGGSETQYF. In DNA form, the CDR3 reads TGTGCCAGCAGTTTAGTAGGAGGTTCGGAGACCCAGTACTTC.